One and the same sample provided the 30 T cell receptor beta chains below, sequenced in a study of shared clonotypes between healthy human individuals. Using immunoSEQ multiplex PCR, the repertoire was profiled, and TCRdb retains in-frame clones only, with some absent. The sample includes roughly 1,500,000 clones, nearly 99% of them seen just once. Source material: naive CD4+ T cells sorted from blood. The subset here: CD45RA+ positively selected. The origin of the receptors is a young man in good health.

The sample holds one count of this clone. This chain connects TRBV28 to TRBJ2-3; no definite D call. CDR1 is MDHEN, CDR2 SYDVKM, per germline. The V gene lost 3 bases and the J gene lost 9 bases, with 10 bases spanning the gap. This CDR3 is built from 12 residues. CDR3 protein: CASSFRAGTQYF. In DNA form, the CDR3 reads TGTGCCAGCAGTTTCCGGGCTGGAACGCAGTATTTT.

The chain has TRBV5-6 and TRBJ2-5, with 7 bases lining up with TRBD2. Germline trimming cut 4 bases from V and 1 base from J; bases unmatched to any gene: 10. CDR3 size: 16 residues. Germline CDR1 and CDR2: SGHDT and YYEEEE. As DNA, the CDR3 is TGTGCCAGCAGCCGGGGCCTTTCGGGGGGCCAAGAGACCCAGTACTTC. It specifies CASSRGLSGGQETQYF.

The V gene is TRBV7-2, the J gene TRBJ2-7; 8 nucleotides match TRBD2. Germline V gives CDR1 SGHTA, CDR2 FQGNSA. The V gene end was trimmed by 7 bases and the J gene end by 3 bases; junction bases not matched to a gene: 11. The length of the CDR3 is 15 residues. The DNA for the CDR3 is TGTGCCAGCACCTCCGAAGCGGGAGTACACTACGAGCAGTACTTC. This encodes CASTSEAGVHYEQYF.

This rearrangement joins TRBV5-5 to TRBJ1-3; D might be TRBD1 (5 bases). The CDR3 is 18 amino acids. Germline CDR1 reads SGHKS; CDR2 reads YYEKEE (reference sequence). Trimming pared 0 bases from V and 3 bases from J, leaving 19 bases between. CDR3 sequence: CASSLELSPGAGGNTIYF. CDR3 in DNA: TGTGCCAGCAGCTTGGAGCTCTCCCCCGGGGCCGGTGGAAACACCATATATTTT.

This chain joins TRBV15 and TRBJ1-3, with a tentative D call TRBD1 (5 bases). The germline gives CDR1 LNHNV, CDR2 YYDKDF (reference sequence). CDR3 size: 18 residues. Trimming cost V 0 bases and J 0 bases, with 15 bases left between them. CDR3 residues: CATSRDLPGHRSGNTIYF. DNA of the CDR3: TGTGCCACCAGCAGAGATCTCCCAGGACATCGCTCTGGAAACACCATATATTTT.

This clone has only one observation. The genes are TRBV4-2 and TRBJ2-5; 9 positions agree with TRBD2. This CDR3 comprises 15 residues. Germline V gene data show CDR1 as LGHNA and CDR2 as YNFKEQ. The junction had 7 bases not matched to a gene; V was cut back by 4 bases and J by 4 bases. The CDR3 bases are TGTGCCAGCAGCCGTAGCGGGAGCTTGGGAGAGACCCAGTACTTC. This encodes CASSRSGSLGETQYF.

The CDR3 DNA follows: TGTGCCAGCAGTGCAAACAGGCATCAGCCCCAGCATTTT. Amino acid sequence: CASSANRHQPQHF. The chain recombines TRBV27 with TRBJ1-5; D might be TRBD1 (5 bases). The CDR3 totals 13 residues. V was clipped by 5 bases and J by 5 bases, with 10 bases between them. CDR1 and CDR2 from the germline V gene are MNHEY and SMNVEV (reference sequence).

The gene calls are TRBV2 and TRBJ2-1; 10 nucleotides agree with TRBD2. Germline V CDR1 and CDR2: SNHLY, FYNNEI. The CDR3 loop spans 18 amino acids. V dropped 2 bases and J dropped 8; count of bases not matched to a gene: 15. The CDR3: CASSELGLAGVESDEQFF. CDR3 DNA: TGTGCCAGCAGTGAATTGGGTCTAGCGGGAGTCGAGAGCGATGAGCAGTTCTTC.

This chain links TRBV7-9 with TRBJ2-3; D possibly corresponds to TRBD2 (5 bases). Germline CDR1 is SEHNR and CDR2 is FQNEAQ (reference sequence). CDR3 size: 13 residues. Trimming shortened V by 5 bases and J by 5 bases, and 11 bases separated the two germline ends. The CDR3 nucleotides read TGTGCCAGCAGCCTGCTCGGGGTAGATACGCAGTATTTT. Its protein is CASSLLGVDTQYF.

The V and J genes are TRBV11-2 and TRBJ2-1, with D perhaps TRBD1 or TRBD2 (5 bases each). CDR1 is SGHAT, CDR2 FQNNGV, per germline. Between the trimmed V and J ends, which lost 1 base and 10 bases, there was a span of 8 bases. This CDR3 is 12 amino acids long. The CDR3 region is CASSLAGTEQFF. CDR3 in DNA: TGTGCCAGCAGCTTAGCCGGGACCGAGCAGTTCTTC.

J is TRBJ2-6 and V is TRBV2; perhaps D is TRBD1 or TRBD2 (5 bases each). CDR3 length equals 16 residues. Trimming stripped 0 bases from V and 2 bases from J, with 8 bases between. From germline, CDR1 is SNHLY and CDR2 FYNNEI. The CDR3 DNA reads as TGTGCCAGCAGTGAAGCTGGGGGACCTGGGGCCAACGTCCTGACTTTC. It translates to CASSEAGGPGANVLTF.

The chain carries TRBV6-6 and TRBJ1-5, with 7 bases aligning to TRBD1. CDR3 length: 16 amino acids. CDR1 is MNHNY and CDR2 is SVGAGI in the germline V gene (reference sequence). With 6 bases clipped from V and 0 bases from J, the junction kept 8 bases outside the gene matches. CDR3 in DNA: TGTGCCAGCAGCCACAGGGGTGGGAATAGCAATCAGCCCCAGCATTTT. This translates into CASSHRGGNSNQPQHF.

The sample holds a few counts of this clone. This chain uses TRBV5-4 with TRBJ2-3, with D perhaps matching TRBD2 (7 bases). V lost 0 bases and J lost 3, with 14 bases in between. CDR1 is SGHNT, CDR2 YYREEE, per germline (reference sequence). CDR3 size: 16 residues. CDR3 sequence reads: CASSLGGEGGTDTQYF. CDR3 sequence (DNA): TGTGCCAGCAGCTTGGGCGGGGAGGGGGGAACAGATACGCAGTATTTT.

The sample holds a few counts of this clone. The V call is TRBV4-1, the J call TRBJ2-7; TRBD2 matches at 14 bases. There are 16 residues in the CDR3. The trim removed 5 bases at V and 0 bases at J, leaving 3 bases unmatched. From germline, CDR1 is MGHRA and CDR2 YSYEKL. The CDR3: CASSSGLAGGSYEQYF. The CDR3, as DNA: TGCGCCAGCAGCTCCGGACTAGCGGGAGGCTCCTACGAGCAGTACTTC.

On this clone itself: At the DNA level, this CDR3 is encoded by other sequences in the same sample as well. This chain links TRBV9 with TRBJ2-3; 7 nucleotides line up with TRBD1. V shed 4 bases and J 4 bases; nucleotides not matched to a gene: 3. In germline, CDR1 is SGDLS, CDR2 YYNGEE. The CDR3 is 13 residues long. The CDR3 sequence is CASSRQGPDTQYF. CDR3 nucleotides: TGTGCCAGCAGCCGACAGGGTCCAGATACGCAGTATTTT. Full variable domain (outside the CDR3, taken from reference TRBV9 and TRBJ2-3): DSGVTQTPKHLITATGQRVTLRCSPRSGDLSVYWYQQSLDQGLQFLIQYYNGEERAKGNILERFSAQQFPDLHSELNLSSLELGDSALYFCASSRQGPDTQYFGPGTRLTVL.

Note on this clone: This sample also contains other DNA sequences that code for the same CDR3. The gene calls are TRBV5-1 and TRBJ2-3, with D unresolved. Germline V gene data show CDR1 as SGHRS and CDR2 as YFSETQ. V lost 5 bases to trimming and J lost 2 bases, with 3 bases between them. This CDR3 comprises 11 residues. CDR3 sequence reads: CASRSTDTQYF. The CDR3 DNA is TGCGCCAGCAGGTCCACAGATACGCAGTATTTT.

This chain uses TRBV15 with TRBJ1-1; 7 bases agree with TRBD1. Looked up from germline, CDR1 is LNHNV and CDR2 is YYDKDF (reference sequence). V was clipped by 6 bases and J by 1 base; unmatched bases: 11. The length of the CDR3 is 16 residues. The CDR3 DNA sequence: TGTGCCACCAGTAGAACTAAGGACAGGCCGAACACTGAAGCTTTCTTT. Residues: CATSRTKDRPNTEAFF.

The chain carries TRBV28 and TRBJ2-1, with 10 positions matching TRBD2. Per the germline V gene, CDR1 is MDHEN and CDR2 is SYDVKM. Trimming removed 1 base from V and 7 bases from J; junction bases left unmatched: 4. The CDR3 length is 15 residues. DNA of the CDR3: TGTGCCAGCAGTTTATTAGCGGGAGGCTCTAATGAGCAGTTCTTC. Protein product: CASSLLAGGSNEQFF. Drawing the rest from reference TRBV28 and TRBJ2-1, the complete variable domain is DVKVTQSSRYLVKRTGEKVFLECVQDMDHENMFWYRQDPGLGLRLIYFSYDVKMKEKGDIPEGYSVSREKKERFSLILESASTNQTSMYLCASSLLAGGSNEQFFGPGTRLTVL.

The chain is built from TRBV4-1 and TRBJ2-7; D is undetermined. Trimming took 2 bases from V and 2 from J, leaving 16 bases between them. The germline gives CDR1 MGHRA, CDR2 YSYEKL. The length of the CDR3 is 16 residues. CDR3 bases: TGCGCCAGCAGCCAACTCCTCACAACACGAACCTACGAGCAGTACTTC. Its protein is CASSQLLTTRTYEQYF.

The chain uses TRBV5-8 and TRBJ2-7; TRBD2 matches 7 bases. This CDR3 contains 14 residues. CDR1 SGHTS and CDR2 YDEGEE come from the germline V gene. V shed 3 bases and J 3 bases; nucleotides not matched to a gene: 6. The CDR3 DNA sequence: TGTGCCAGCAGCTACACCGGGACTATCTACGAGCAGTACTTC. Its translation: CASSYTGTIYEQYF.

The V gene is TRBV30, the J gene TRBJ1-5, with a tentative D call TRBD1 (6 bases). There are 13 residues in the CDR3. Germline CDR1 GTSNPN, CDR2 SVGIG (reference sequence). V lost 2 bases, J lost 5 bases, and 10 bases lay in between. CDR3 in amino acids: CAWSWSGDQPQHF. The DNA of the CDR3 is TGTGCCTGGAGTTGGTCAGGGGATCAGCCCCAGCATTTT.

The rearrangement uses TRBV19 and TRBJ2-7; D remains unclear. This CDR3 contains 16 residues. V was shortened by 8 bases and J by 4 bases, with 24 bases between the two germline ends. From germline, CDR1 is LNHDA and CDR2 SQIVND (reference sequence). CDR3 nucleotides: TGTGCCAGTTCTCGTACAATAGCCTTACCGACGTACGAGCAGTACTTC. Its protein product is CASSRTIALPTYEQYF. The whole variable domain, remainder taken from reference TRBV19 and TRBJ2-7, is DGGITQSPKYLFRKEGQNVTLSCEQNLNHDAMYWYRQDPGQGLRLIYYSQIVNDFQKGDIAEGYSVSREKKESFPLTVTSAQKNPTAFYLCASSRTIALPTYEQYFGPGTRLTVT.

Turning to this clone: This specimen includes other DNA sequences encoding the same CDR3. The J gene is TRBJ2-7, the V gene TRBV5-1; the D gene is possibly TRBD2 (5 bases). Germline V lookup: CDR1 SGHRS, CDR2 YFSETQ. CDR3 length equals 13 residues. V lost 4 bases, J lost 2 bases, and 10 bases lay in between. CDR3 in amino acids: CASSPGVTYEQYF. The CDR3 nucleotides are TGCGCCAGCAGCCCCGGGGTAACCTACGAGCAGTACTTC.

This rearrangement joins TRBV5-5 to TRBJ1-4; perhaps TRBD1 as D (6 bases). The CDR3 is 14 amino acids. Trimming took 4 bases from V and 2 from J, leaving 9 bases between them. Germline V gene lookup returns CDR1 SGHKS and CDR2 YYEKEE (reference sequence). As DNA, the CDR3 is TGTGCCAGCAGCATCACAGGGACTAATGAAAAACTGTTTTTT. Its translation is CASSITGTNEKLFF.

The V gene is TRBV18, the J gene TRBJ1-2, with TRBD1 matching over 9 bases. Germline CDR1 reads KGHSH; CDR2 reads LQKENI. There are 13 residues in the CDR3. Trimming at V came to 6 bases and at J to 4 bases, leaving 3 bases not matched to a gene. CDR3 nucleotide sequence: TGTGCCAGCTCGCTACAGGGGGCCTATGGCTACACCTTC. Residues: CASSLQGAYGYTF.

The V gene is TRBV5-1, the J gene TRBJ1-1; 9 nucleotides line up with TRBD1. This CDR3 contains 13 residues. V trimming: 9 bases; J trimming: 1 base; junction bases outside the gene matches: 4. CDR1 and CDR2 (germline): SGHRS, YFSETQ. The DNA of the CDR3 is TGCGCCACCTGGACAGGGGAGAACACTGAAGCTTTCTTT. Translated: CATWTGENTEAFF.

The chain combines TRBV4-1 with TRBJ2-2, with TRBD2 matching over 9 bases. Trimming at V came to 1 base and at J to 4 bases, leaving 7 bases not matched to a gene. Germline V lookup: CDR1 MGHRA, CDR2 YSYEKL. The CDR3 has 17 residues. The CDR3 nucleotides are TGCGCCAGCAGCCAAGGGGTTAGCGGGAGTCCCACCGGGGAGCTGTTTTTT. Translation gives CASSQGVSGSPTGELFF.

This clone was observed a single time. The rearrangement joins TRBV2 to TRBJ1-2; possible D gene TRBD1, 6 bases. CDR3 size: 14 residues. V lost 4 bases and J 3 bases, leaving 12 bases between the germline ends. The V gene's germline CDR1 is SNHLY and CDR2 FYNNEI. The CDR3 reads CASSVTRGDYGYTF. The CDR3 region has the DNA TGTGCCAGCAGTGTCACCAGGGGAGACTATGGCTACACCTTC.

The J gene is TRBJ2-7, the V gene TRBV7-3, with 10 bases lining up with TRBD2. J gave up 5 bases and V 0 bases, and 1 base lay outside the gene matches. There are 14 residues in the CDR3. Germline loops: CDR1 SGHTA, CDR2 FQGTGA. CDR3 protein: CASSLTLAGDEQYF. The CDR3 region has the DNA TGTGCCAGCAGCTTAACGCTAGCGGGAGACGAGCAGTACTTC.

V and J are TRBV19 and TRBJ2-5; D possibly corresponds to TRBD1 (5 bases). From germline, CDR1 is LNHDA and CDR2 SQIVND (reference sequence). CDR3 length equals 14 residues. Deletions cut 3 bases from V and 5 bases from J, with 13 bases between. This CDR3 reads CASSISRVRETQYF. The CDR3, as DNA: TGTGCCAGTAGTATCTCCAGGGTTCGGGAGACCCAGTACTTC.